This T cell receptor (beta chain) was found in a study of T-cell memory formation after mild COVID-19. Study-level findings and limits: Clonal second-wave expansions that peaked on day 37 had unconfirmed SARS-CoV-2 specificity. Mostly located in CM and EM were contracting CD4+ clones, with contracting CD8+ clones located in EMRA.

This clonotype was counted between two and nine times. No antigen is known for it. Researchers used 5'RACE with constant-segment primers to make TCR alpha and TCR beta cDNA libraries that carry sample barcodes and UMIs. Each CDR3 protein gets one entry after TCRdb re-called the 5' RACE reads with MiXCR. The sample lists approximately 400,000 distinct CDR3 sequences, about a sixth seen once, with about a fifth in the top ten. Sequenced sample: PBMCs or a T cell subset sorted from them (not recorded which). This TCR came from a man between 18 and 35 years old who had mild COVID-19 (a few samples of this study predate the infection). Cell type and time point are not known.

The CDR3, as DNA: TGTGCCAGCAGCTCATGGATAGAGTTGGCCAATGAGCAGTTCTTC. This codes for CASSSWIELANEQFF. The chain carries TRBV11-2 and TRBJ2-1; D gene uncertain. The ends were cut back, 4 bases at V and 6 bases at J, with 16 bases in the middle. This CDR3 has 15 amino acids. The germline CDR1 and CDR2 sequences are SGHAT and FQNNGV.